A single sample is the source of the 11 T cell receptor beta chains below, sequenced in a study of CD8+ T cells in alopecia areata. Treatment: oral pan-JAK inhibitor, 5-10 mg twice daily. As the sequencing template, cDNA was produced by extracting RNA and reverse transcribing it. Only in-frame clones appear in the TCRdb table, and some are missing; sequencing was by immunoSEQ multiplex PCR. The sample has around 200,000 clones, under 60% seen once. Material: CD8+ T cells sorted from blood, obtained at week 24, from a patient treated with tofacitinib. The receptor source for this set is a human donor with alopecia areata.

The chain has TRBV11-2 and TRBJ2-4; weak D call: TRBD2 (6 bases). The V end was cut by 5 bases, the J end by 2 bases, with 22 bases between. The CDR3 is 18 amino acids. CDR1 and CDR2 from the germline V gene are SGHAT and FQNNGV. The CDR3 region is CASSDPGVGGTPKNIQYF. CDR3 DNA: TGTGCCAGCAGCGATCCCGGGGTCGGGGGAACACCCAAAAACATTCAGTACTTC.

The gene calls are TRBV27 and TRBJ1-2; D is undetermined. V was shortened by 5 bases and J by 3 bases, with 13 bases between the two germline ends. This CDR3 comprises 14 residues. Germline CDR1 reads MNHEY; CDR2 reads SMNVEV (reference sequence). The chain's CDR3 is CASSGGSPDYGYTF. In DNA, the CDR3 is TGTGCCAGCAGTGGTGGCTCCCCTGACTATGGCTACACCTTC.

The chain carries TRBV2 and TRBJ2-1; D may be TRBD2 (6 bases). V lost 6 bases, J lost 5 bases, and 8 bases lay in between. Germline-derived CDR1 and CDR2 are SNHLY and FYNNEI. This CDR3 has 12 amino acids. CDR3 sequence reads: CASRREDNEQFF. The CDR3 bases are TGTGCCAGCAGGAGGGAGGACAATGAGCAGTTCTTC.

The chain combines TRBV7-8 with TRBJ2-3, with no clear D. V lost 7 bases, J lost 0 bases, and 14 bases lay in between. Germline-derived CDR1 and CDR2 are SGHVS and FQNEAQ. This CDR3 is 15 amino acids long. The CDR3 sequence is CASIRRPRSTDTQYF. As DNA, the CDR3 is TGTGCCAGCATCCGGAGACCAAGGAGCACAGATACGCAGTATTTT.

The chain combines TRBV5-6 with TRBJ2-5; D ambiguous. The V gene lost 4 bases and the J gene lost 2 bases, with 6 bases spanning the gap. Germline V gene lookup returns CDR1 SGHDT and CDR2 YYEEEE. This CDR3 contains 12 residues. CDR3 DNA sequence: TGTGCCAGCAGCAGGAATCAAGAGACCCAGTACTTC. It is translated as CASSRNQETQYF.

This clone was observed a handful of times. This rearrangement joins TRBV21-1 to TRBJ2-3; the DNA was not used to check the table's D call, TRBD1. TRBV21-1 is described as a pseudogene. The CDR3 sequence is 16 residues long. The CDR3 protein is CARSHRGQRATDTQYF. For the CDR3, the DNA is TGTGCCAGATCCCATCGTGGACAGAGAGCCACAGATACGCAGTATTTT.

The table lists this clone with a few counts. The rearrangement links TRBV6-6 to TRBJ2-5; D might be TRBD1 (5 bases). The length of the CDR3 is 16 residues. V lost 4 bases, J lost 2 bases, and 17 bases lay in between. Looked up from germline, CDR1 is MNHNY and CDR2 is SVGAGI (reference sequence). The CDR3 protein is CASSLSPTAAQETQYF. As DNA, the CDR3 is TGTGCCAGCAGTTTATCACCGACAGCCGCGCAAGAGACCCAGTACTTC.

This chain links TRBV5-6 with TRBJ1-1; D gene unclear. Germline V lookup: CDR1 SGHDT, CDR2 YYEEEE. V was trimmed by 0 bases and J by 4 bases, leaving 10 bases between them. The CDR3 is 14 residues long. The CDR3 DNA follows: TGTGCCAGCAGCTTGGCCGGGATGGGCACTGAAGCTTTCTTT. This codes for CASSLAGMGTEAFF.

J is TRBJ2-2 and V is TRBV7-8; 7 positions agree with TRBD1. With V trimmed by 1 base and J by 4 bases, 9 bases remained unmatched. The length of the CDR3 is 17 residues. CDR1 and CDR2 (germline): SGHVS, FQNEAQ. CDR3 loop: CASSLGTGPTTTGELFF. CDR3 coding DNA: TGTGCCAGCAGCTTAGGGACAGGACCAACGACCACCGGGGAGCTGTTTTTT. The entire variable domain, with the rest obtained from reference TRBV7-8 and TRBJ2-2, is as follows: GAGVSQSPRYKVAKRGQDVALRCDPISGHVSLFWYQQALGQGPEFLTYFQNEAQLDKSGLPSDRFFAERPEGSVSTLKIQRTQQEDSAVYLCASSLGTGPTTTGELFFGEGSRLTVL.

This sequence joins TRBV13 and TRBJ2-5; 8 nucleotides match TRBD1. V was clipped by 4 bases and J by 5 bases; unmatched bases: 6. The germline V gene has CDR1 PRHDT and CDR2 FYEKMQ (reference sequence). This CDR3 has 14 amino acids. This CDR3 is CASSSDRGRETQYF. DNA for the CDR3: TGTGCCAGCAGCTCCGACAGGGGCCGGGAGACCCAGTACTTC.

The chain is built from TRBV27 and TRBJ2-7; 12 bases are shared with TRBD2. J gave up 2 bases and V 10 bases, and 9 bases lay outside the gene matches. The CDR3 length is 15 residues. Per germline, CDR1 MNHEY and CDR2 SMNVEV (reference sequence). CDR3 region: CATIRASGGAYEQYF. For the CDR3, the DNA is TGTGCCACCATCCGGGCTAGCGGGGGGGCCTACGAGCAGTACTTC.